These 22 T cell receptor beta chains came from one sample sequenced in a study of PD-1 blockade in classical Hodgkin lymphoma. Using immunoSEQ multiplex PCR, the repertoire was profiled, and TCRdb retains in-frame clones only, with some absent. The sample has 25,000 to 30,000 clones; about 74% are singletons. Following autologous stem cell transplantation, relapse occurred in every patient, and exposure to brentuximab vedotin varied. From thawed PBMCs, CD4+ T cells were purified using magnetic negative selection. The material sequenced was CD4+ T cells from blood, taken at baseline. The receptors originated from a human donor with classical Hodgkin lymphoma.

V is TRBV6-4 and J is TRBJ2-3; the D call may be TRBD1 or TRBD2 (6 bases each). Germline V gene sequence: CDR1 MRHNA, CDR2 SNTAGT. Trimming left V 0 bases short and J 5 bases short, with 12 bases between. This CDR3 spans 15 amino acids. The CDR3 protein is CASSDSGGAVDTQYF. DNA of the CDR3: TGTGCCAGCAGTGACTCGGGGGGCGCGGTAGATACGCAGTATTTT.

In nucleotides, the CDR3 is TGTGCCAGTAGTCCCGGTGAGACCCAGTACTTC. Its translation is CASSPGETQYF. The gene calls are TRBV19 and TRBJ2-5; D is unclear. V lost 5 bases to trimming and J lost 5 bases, with 6 bases between them. Germline assignment: CDR1 LNHDA and CDR2 SQIVND (reference sequence). The CDR3 length is 11 residues.

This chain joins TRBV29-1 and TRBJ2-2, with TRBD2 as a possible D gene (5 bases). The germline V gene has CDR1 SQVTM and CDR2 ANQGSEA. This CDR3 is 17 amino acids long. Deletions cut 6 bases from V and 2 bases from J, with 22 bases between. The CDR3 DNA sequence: TGCAGCGTGGCACCGGGGTGGCGCTTAACCAACACCGGGGAGCTGTTTTTT. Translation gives CSVAPGWRLTNTGELFF.

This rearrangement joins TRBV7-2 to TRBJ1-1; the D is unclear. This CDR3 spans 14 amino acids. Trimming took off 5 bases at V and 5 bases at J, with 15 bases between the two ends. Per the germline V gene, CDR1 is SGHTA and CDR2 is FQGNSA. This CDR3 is CASSLQPTVTEAFF. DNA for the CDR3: TGTGCCAGCAGCCTTCAGCCGACGGTGACTGAAGCTTTCTTT.

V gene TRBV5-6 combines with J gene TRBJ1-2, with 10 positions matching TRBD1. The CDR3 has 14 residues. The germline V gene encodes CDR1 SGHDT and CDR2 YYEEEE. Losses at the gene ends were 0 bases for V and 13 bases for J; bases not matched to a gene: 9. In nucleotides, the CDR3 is TGTGCCAGCAGCTTGGTCTGGACAGGGGGAACGTGCACCTTC. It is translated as CASSLVWTGGTCTF. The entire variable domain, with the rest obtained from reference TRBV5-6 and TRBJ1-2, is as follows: DAGVTQSPTHLIKTRGQQVTLRCSPKSGHDTVSWYQQALGQGPQFIFQYYEEEERQRGNFPDRFSGHQFPNYSSELNVNALLLGDSALYLCASSLVWTGGTCTFGSGTRLTVV.

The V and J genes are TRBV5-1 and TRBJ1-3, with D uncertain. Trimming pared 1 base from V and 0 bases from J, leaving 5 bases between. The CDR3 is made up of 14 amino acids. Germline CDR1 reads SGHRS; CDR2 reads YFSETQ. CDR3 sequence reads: CASSLSLSGNTIYF. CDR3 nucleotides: TGCGCCAGCAGCTTGTCCCTCTCTGGAAACACCATATATTTT.

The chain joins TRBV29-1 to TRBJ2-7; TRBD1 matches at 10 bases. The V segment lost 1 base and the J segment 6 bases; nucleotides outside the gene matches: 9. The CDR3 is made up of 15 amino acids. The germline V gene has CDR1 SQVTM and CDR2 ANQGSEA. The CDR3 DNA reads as TGCAGCGTTGAAGGTTTCGGGACAGGGGTCACCGAGCAGTACTTC. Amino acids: CSVEGFGTGVTEQYF.

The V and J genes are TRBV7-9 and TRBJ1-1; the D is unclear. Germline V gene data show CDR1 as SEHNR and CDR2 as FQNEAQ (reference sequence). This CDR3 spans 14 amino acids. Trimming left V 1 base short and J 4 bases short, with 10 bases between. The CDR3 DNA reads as TGTGCCAGCAGCTTAGACGTCGAGAGCACTGAAGCTTTCTTT. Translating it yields CASSLDVESTEAFF.

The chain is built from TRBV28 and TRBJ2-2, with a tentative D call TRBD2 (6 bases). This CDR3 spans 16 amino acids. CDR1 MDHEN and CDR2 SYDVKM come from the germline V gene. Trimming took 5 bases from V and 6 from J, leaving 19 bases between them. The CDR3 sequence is CASSRANAWRAGELFF. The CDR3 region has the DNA TGTGCCAGCAGTCGGGCGAACGCCTGGAGGGCCGGGGAGCTGTTTTTT.

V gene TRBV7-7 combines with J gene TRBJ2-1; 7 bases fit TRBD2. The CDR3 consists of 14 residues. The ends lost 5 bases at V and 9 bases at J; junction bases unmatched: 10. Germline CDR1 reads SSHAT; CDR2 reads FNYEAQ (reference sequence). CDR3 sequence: CASSPLHWEGEQFF. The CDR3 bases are TGTGCCAGCAGCCCACTGCACTGGGAGGGTGAGCAGTTCTTC.

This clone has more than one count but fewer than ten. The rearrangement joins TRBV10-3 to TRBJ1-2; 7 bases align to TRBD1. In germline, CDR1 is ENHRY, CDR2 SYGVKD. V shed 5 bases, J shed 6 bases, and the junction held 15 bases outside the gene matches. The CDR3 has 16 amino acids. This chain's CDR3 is CAISTDYLTGRDGYTF. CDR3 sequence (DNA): TGTGCCATCAGTACCGATTACCTGACAGGGAGGGATGGCTACACCTTC.

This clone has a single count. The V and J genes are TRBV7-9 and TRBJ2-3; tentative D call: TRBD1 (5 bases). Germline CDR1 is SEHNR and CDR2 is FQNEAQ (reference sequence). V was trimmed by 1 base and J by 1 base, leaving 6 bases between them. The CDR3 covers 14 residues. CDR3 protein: CASSLEGGTDTQYF. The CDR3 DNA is TGTGCCAGCAGCTTAGAAGGGGGCACAGATACGCAGTATTTT.

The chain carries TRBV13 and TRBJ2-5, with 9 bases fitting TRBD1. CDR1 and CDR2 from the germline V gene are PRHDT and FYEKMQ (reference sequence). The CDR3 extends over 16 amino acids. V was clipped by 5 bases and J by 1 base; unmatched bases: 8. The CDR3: CASSTRQGGRQETQYF. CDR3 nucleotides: TGTGCCAGCAGCACACGACAGGGGGGTCGCCAAGAGACCCAGTACTTC.

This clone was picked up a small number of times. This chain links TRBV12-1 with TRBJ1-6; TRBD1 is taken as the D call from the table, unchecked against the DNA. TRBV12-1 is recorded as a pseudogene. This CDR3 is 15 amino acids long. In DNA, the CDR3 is TGTGCCAGCAGCCCCGGGACAGGGACGAATTCACCCCTCCACTTT. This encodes CASSPGTGTNSPLHF.

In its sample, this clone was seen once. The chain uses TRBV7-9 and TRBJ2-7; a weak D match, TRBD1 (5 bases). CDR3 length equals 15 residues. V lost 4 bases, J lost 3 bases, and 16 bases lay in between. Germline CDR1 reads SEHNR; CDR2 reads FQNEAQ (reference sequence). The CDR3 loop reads CASSSPGMGFYEQYF. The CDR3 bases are TGTGCCAGCAGCTCCCCAGGGATGGGCTTCTACGAGCAGTACTTC.

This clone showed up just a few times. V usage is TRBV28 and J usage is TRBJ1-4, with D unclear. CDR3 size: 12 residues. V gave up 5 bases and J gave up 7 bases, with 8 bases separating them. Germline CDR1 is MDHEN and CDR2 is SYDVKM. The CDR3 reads CASSIKGEKLFF. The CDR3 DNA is TGTGCCAGCAGTATCAAGGGTGAAAAACTGTTTTTT.

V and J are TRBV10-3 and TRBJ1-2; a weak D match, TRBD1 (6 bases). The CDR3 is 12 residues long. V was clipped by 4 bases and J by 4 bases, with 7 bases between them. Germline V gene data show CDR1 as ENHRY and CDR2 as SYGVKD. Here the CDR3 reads CAISADSYGYTF. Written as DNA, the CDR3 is TGTGCCATCAGTGCGGACAGCTATGGCTACACCTTC.

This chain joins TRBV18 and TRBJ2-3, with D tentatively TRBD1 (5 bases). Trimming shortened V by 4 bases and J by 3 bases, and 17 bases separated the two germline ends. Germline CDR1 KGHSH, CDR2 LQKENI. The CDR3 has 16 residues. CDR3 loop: CASSRITGPGTDTQYF. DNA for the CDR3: TGTGCCAGCTCACGCATAACAGGCCCAGGGACAGATACGCAGTATTTT. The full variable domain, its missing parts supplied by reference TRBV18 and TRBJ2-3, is NAGVMQNPRHLVRRRGQEARLRCSPMKGHSHVYWYRQLPEEGLKFMVYLQKENIIDESGMPKERFSAEFPKEGPSILRIQQVVRGDSAAYFCASSRITGPGTDTQYFGPGTRLTVL.

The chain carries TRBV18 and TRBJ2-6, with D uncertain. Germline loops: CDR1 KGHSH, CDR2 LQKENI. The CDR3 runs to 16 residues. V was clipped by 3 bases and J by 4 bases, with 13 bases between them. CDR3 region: CASSPQWVPGANVLTF. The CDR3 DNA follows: TGTGCCAGCTCACCGCAATGGGTCCCCGGGGCCAACGTCCTGACTTTC.

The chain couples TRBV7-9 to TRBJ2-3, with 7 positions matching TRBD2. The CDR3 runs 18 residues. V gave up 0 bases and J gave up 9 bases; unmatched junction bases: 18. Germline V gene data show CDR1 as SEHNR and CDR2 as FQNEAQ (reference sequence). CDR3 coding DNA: TGTGCCAGCAGCTTAGCACGGGGAGGGGACCATGGAATAGAGACGCAGTATTTT. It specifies CASSLARGGDHGIETQYF. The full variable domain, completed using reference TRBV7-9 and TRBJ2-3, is DTGVSQNPRHKITKRGQNVTFRCDPISEHNRLYWYRQTLGQGPEFLTYFQNEAQLEKSRLLSDRFSAERPKGSFSTLEIQRTEQGDSAMYLCASSLARGGDHGIETQYFGPGTRLTVL.

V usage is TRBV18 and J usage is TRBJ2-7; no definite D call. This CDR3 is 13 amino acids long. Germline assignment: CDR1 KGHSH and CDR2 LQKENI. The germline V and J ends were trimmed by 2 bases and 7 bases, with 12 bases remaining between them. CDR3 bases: TGTGCCAGCTCACCAATCTTGACGGGTGAGCAGTACTTC. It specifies CASSPILTGEQYF.

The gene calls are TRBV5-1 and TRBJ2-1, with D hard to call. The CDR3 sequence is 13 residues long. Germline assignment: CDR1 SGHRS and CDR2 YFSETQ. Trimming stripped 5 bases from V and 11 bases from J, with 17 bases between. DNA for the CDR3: TGCGCCAGCAGGGAAAGGCGGACCCCCAAGCAGTTCTTC. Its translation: CASRERRTPKQFF.